This T cell receptor (beta chain) was captured in a study of CD8 T cells in ankylosing spondylitis. Study results and caveats: Those disease-linked clones were CD8+; they were also relatively rare in peripheral blood. Earlier literature documents some of the motif variants in reactive arthritis synovial fluid and blood. Typical of ankylosing spondylitis blood, it appeared, was a TCR beta motif of fewer than ten highly homologous variants. In ankylosing spondylitis patients, matched synovial fluid reportedly showed significant enrichment of disease-linked clones.

Points on this clonotype: What it binds is not known.

V lost 3 bases and J lost 3, with 11 bases in between. CDR1 and CDR2 from the germline V gene are KGHDR and SFDVKD. There are 14 residues in the CDR3. Quantitative molecular-barcoded 5'-RACE generated the TCR beta libraries. TCRdb fed the 5' RACE reads into MiXCR, producing one record per CDR3 protein. The data show 130,000 or so distinct CDR3 sequences, roughly a sixth seen once. Sequenced sample: blood, either unsorted or a sorted T cell fraction (not recorded which). This sequence joins TRBV24-1 and TRBJ2-7; D is uncertain. This receptor was taken from a male donor with ankylosing spondylitis. CDR3 residues: CATSDANALYEQYF. In nucleotides, the CDR3 is TGTGCCACCAGTGATGCGAATGCCCTCTACGAGCAGTACTTC.